A single sample gave rise to the 31 T cell receptor beta chains below, sequenced in a study of blood T cell repertoires in COVID-19. Libraries were prepared by immunoSEQ multiplex PCR; TCRdb keeps only in-frame clonotypes and omits some of them. The sample comprises around 250,000 clones, approximately 82% of which are singletons, and about 15% rests with the top ten. Sequenced sample: PBMCs or T cells enriched from blood (not recorded which). These receptors were taken from a man aged 35 to 55 who had recovered from COVID-19.

This sequence joins TRBV28 and TRBJ1-1; D unresolved. V was pared by 3 bases and J by 8 bases, with 13 bases between. In germline, CDR1 is MDHEN, CDR2 SYDVKM. The CDR3 contains 13 residues. The CDR3, as DNA: TGTGCCAGCAGTTTTTACCGGAACAGAGAAGCTTTCTTT. As protein: CASSFYRNREAFF. Looking up the rest from reference TRBV28 and TRBJ1-1 gives the full variable domain: DVKVTQSSRYLVKRTGEKVFLECVQDMDHENMFWYRQDPGLGLRLIYFSYDVKMKEKGDIPEGYSVSREKKERFSLILESASTNQTSMYLCASSFYRNREAFFGQGTRLTVV.

The chain employs TRBV5-1 and TRBJ2-7; unclear D gene. The V gene lost 0 bases and the J gene lost 1 base, with 5 bases spanning the gap. The CDR3 consists of 13 residues. Germline V lookup: CDR1 SGHRS, CDR2 YFSETQ. CDR3 sequence reads: CASSLAGSYEQYF. The CDR3 bases are TGCGCCAGCAGCTTGGCAGGATCCTACGAGCAGTACTTC. Using reference TRBV5-1 and TRBJ2-7 for the parts outside the CDR3, the full variable domain is KAGVTQTPRYLIKTRGQQVTLSCSPISGHRSVSWYQQTPGQGLQFLFEYFSETQRNKGNFPGRFSGRQFSNSRSEMNVSTLELGDSALYLCASSLAGSYEQYFGPGTRLTVT.

The chain joins TRBV5-4 to TRBJ2-3; weak D call: TRBD1 (5 bases). The germline V and J ends were trimmed by 4 bases and 0 bases, with 15 bases remaining between them. This CDR3 contains 16 residues. Germline V gene data show CDR1 as SGHNT and CDR2 as YYREEE (reference sequence). The CDR3: CASSTRQRSSTDTQYF. The CDR3 DNA is TGTGCCAGCAGCACTCGACAGCGTTCTAGCACAGATACGCAGTATTTT.

The chain couples TRBV5-4 to TRBJ2-3, with TRBD2 matching over 8 bases. With V trimmed by 4 bases and J by 4 bases, 5 bases remained unmatched. Per germline, CDR1 SGHNT and CDR2 YYREEE (reference sequence). CDR3 size: 14 residues. CDR3 protein: CASSPDGGADTQYF. The CDR3 nucleotides are TGTGCCAGCAGCCCCGACGGGGGGGCAGATACGCAGTATTTT.

V and J are TRBV2 and TRBJ1-6; perhaps TRBD1 as D (5 bases). CDR1 and CDR2 from the germline V gene are SNHLY and FYNNEI. The V end lost 4 bases, the J end lost 0 bases, and 10 bases lay between the germline ends. The CDR3 is 16 residues long. CDR3 residues: CASSVGGGSYNSPLHF. The DNA for the CDR3 is TGTGCCAGCAGTGTGGGGGGAGGCTCCTATAATTCACCCCTCCACTTT. Filled out from reference TRBV2 and TRBJ1-6, the complete variable domain reads EPEVTQTPSHQVTQMGQEVILRCVPISNHLYFYWYRQILGQKVEFLVSFYNNEISEKSEIFDDQFSVERPDGSNFTLKIRSTKLEDSAMYFCASSVGGGSYNSPLHFGNGTRLTVT.

This clone came up a few times. The V and J genes are TRBV6-2 or TRBV6-3 and TRBJ2-7; TRBD2 is a possible D gene (7 bases). In germline, CDR1 is MNHEY, CDR2 SVGEGT. This CDR3 is built from 14 residues. Deletions cut 2 bases from V and 6 bases from J, with 14 bases between. Here the CDR3 reads CASSYVSGEGEQYF. The CDR3 nucleotides are TGTGCCAGCAGTTACGTTTCAGGGGAGGGCGAGCAGTACTTC.

The V gene is TRBV5-1, the J gene TRBJ1-2; 10 nucleotides line up with TRBD1. The CDR3 spans 17 residues. The germline V gene has CDR1 SGHRS and CDR2 YFSETQ. The V segment lost 7 bases and the J segment 4 bases; nucleotides outside the gene matches: 16. CDR3 region: CASQGQPAGTGAYGYTF. Written as DNA, the CDR3 is TGCGCCAGCCAGGGCCAACCAGCTGGGACAGGGGCCTATGGCTACACCTTC.

The chain joins TRBV9 to TRBJ2-5; 9 bases are a match to TRBD2. The CDR3 runs to 14 residues. The V and J ends lost 2 bases and 5 bases, in that order; junction bases with no gene match: 4. Germline CDR1 SGDLS, CDR2 YYNGEE. The CDR3 sequence is CASSVHLAGETQYF. CDR3 bases: TGTGCCAGCAGCGTGCACCTAGCGGGGGAGACCCAGTACTTC. Full variable domain (rest looked up from reference TRBV9 and TRBJ2-5): DSGVTQTPKHLITATGQRVTLRCSPRSGDLSVYWYQQSLDQGLQFLIQYYNGEERAKGNILERFSAQQFPDLHSELNLSSLELGDSALYFCASSVHLAGETQYFGPGTRLLVL.

The chain couples TRBV10-2 to TRBJ2-2; 8 bases agree with TRBD1. J gave up 6 bases and V 4 bases, and 4 bases lay outside the gene matches. The germline V gene encodes CDR1 WSHSY and CDR2 SAAADI. The CDR3 contains 14 residues. The CDR3 sequence: CASSGQGSAGELFF. The CDR3 DNA follows: TGCGCCAGCAGTGGACAGGGGAGCGCCGGGGAGCTGTTTTTT.

This chain joins TRBV27 and TRBJ1-2, with D perhaps TRBD1 (5 bases). The CDR3 covers 15 residues. In germline, CDR1 is MNHEY, CDR2 SMNVEV (reference sequence). Trimming left V 4 bases short and J 3 bases short, with 15 bases between. CDR3 amino acids: CASSSAGKGYYGYTF. As DNA, the CDR3 is TGTGCCAGCAGTTCAGCAGGGAAGGGTTACTATGGCTACACCTTC.

This chain joins TRBV9 and TRBJ1-4; 9 bases map to TRBD1. CDR3 length equals 15 residues. V trimming: 0 bases; J trimming: 7 bases; junction bases outside the gene matches: 4. Per germline, CDR1 SGDLS and CDR2 YYNGEE. CDR3 coding DNA: TGTGCCAGCAGCGTAGCTACAGGGGGCGGTGAAAAACTGTTTTTT. Amino acids: CASSVATGGGEKLFF.

The chain carries TRBV5-1 and TRBJ2-5; D gene uncertain. CDR3 length equals 11 residues. The germline CDR1 and CDR2 sequences are SGHRS and YFSETQ. Trimming removed 2 bases from V and 5 bases from J, with 4 bases in between. For the CDR3, the DNA is TGCGCCAGCAGCTTTTCGGAGACCCAGTACTTC. This gives the protein CASSFSETQYF.

This clone was seen a single time. The CDR3 reads CASSLRAGGQNSPLHF. DNA for the CDR3: TGCGCCAGCAGCTTGAGGGCAGGGGGTCAAAATTCACCCCTCCACTTT. The chain couples TRBV5-1 to TRBJ1-6; 7 positions agree with TRBD1. Trimming removed 1 base from V and 7 bases from J; junction bases left unmatched: 8. From germline, CDR1 is SGHRS and CDR2 YFSETQ. This CDR3 contains 16 residues.

CDR3 region: CASSLAYMGGPLYEQYF. In DNA form, the CDR3 reads TGTGCCAGCAGCTTAGCGTATATGGGGGGGCCTCTCTACGAGCAGTACTTC. The chain couples TRBV7-9 to TRBJ2-7; D possibly corresponds to TRBD2 (7 bases). Trimming took 0 bases from V and 3 from J, leaving 18 bases between them. This CDR3 has 17 amino acids. CDR1 and CDR2 (germline): SEHNR, FQNEAQ (reference sequence).

Many counts were recorded for this clone. The chain has TRBV3-1 (or the pseudogene TRBV3-2) and TRBJ2-7, with a weak D call TRBD2 (5 bases). Per the germline V gene, CDR1 is LGHDT and CDR2 is YNNKEL (reference sequence). V lost 1 base, J lost 7 bases, and 17 bases lay in between. This CDR3 spans 15 amino acids. CDR3 sequence (DNA): TGTGCCAGCAGCCAAGGCCGGGATCCCGTCGGGGAGCAGTACTTC. This sequence encodes CASSQGRDPVGEQYF.

The rearrangement joins TRBV29-1 to TRBJ2-3, with 12 nucleotides matching TRBD1. The junction had 4 bases not matched to a gene; V was cut back by 3 bases and J by 3 bases. The CDR3 spans 15 residues. Germline V gene sequence: CDR1 SQVTM, CDR2 ANQGSEA. This CDR3 is CSVEGTGGGTDTQYF. Here the CDR3 DNA reads TGCAGCGTTGAGGGGACAGGGGGCGGTACAGATACGCAGTATTTT.

The chain couples TRBV10-1 to TRBJ1-2, with D hard to call. Trimming cost V 0 bases and J 4 bases, with 15 bases left between them. Germline V CDR1 and CDR2: WNHNN, SYGVQD (reference sequence). The CDR3 consists of 16 residues. For the CDR3, the DNA is TGCGCCAGCAGTGAGTCGGCCCGGGTAGGAATCTATGGCTACACCTTC. This codes for CASSESARVGIYGYTF.

The sample holds one count of this clone. This chain links TRBV18 with TRBJ2-2; the D is unclear. The CDR3 runs 16 residues. CDR1 and CDR2 from the germline V gene are KGHSH and LQKENI. The V and J ends lost 6 bases and 3 bases respectively, with 17 bases between them. CDR3 region: CASSYSISAYTGELFF. The CDR3 DNA sequence: TGTGCCAGCTCCTACTCGATAAGCGCTTACACCGGGGAGCTGTTTTTT.

The V call is TRBV11-2, the J call TRBJ1-6; 7 nucleotides agree with TRBD1. The CDR3 is 16 amino acids. In germline, CDR1 is SGHAT, CDR2 FQNNGV. V lost 2 bases and J lost 0; bases outside the gene matches: 1. The CDR3 sequence: CASSLWDSSYNSPLHF. For the CDR3, the DNA is TGTGCCAGCAGCTTATGGGACAGCTCCTATAATTCACCCCTCCACTTT. Complete variable domain (other parts from reference TRBV11-2 and TRBJ1-6): EAGVAQSPRYKIIEKRQSVAFWCNPISGHATLYWYQQILGQGPKLLIQFQNNGVVDDSQLPKDRFSAERLKGVDSTLKIQPAKLEDSAVYLCASSLWDSSYNSPLHFGNGTRLTVT.

The chain uses TRBV28 and TRBJ2-3, with 7 nucleotides matching TRBD1. The CDR3 runs 17 residues. The trim removed 3 bases at V and 1 base at J, leaving 10 bases unmatched. Germline lookup yields CDR1 MDHEN and CDR2 SYDVKM. CDR3 in amino acids: CASSLTGMVIGTDTQYF. CDR3 in DNA: TGTGCCAGCAGTTTGACAGGGATGGTGATCGGCACAGATACGCAGTATTTT.

The DNA of the CDR3 is TGTGCCATCAGTCCGCGAGTCGAGGAGACCCAGTACTTC. Its translation is CAISPRVEETQYF. The chain is built from TRBV10-3 and TRBJ2-5, with no clear D. CDR1 is ENHRY, CDR2 SYGVKD, per germline. The V end lost 5 bases, the J end lost 5 bases, and 12 bases lay between the germline ends. The CDR3 length is 13 residues.

The chain recombines TRBV7-8 with TRBJ2-7; 11 bases align to TRBD1. V shed 5 bases, J shed 5 bases, and the junction held 2 bases outside the gene matches. Per the germline V gene, CDR1 is SGHVS and CDR2 is FQNEAQ. The length of the CDR3 is 13 residues. The CDR3 here is CASSMDRGHEQYF. In nucleotides, the CDR3 is TGTGCCAGCAGCATGGACAGGGGGCACGAGCAGTACTTC.

This clone has a single count. The rearrangement joins TRBV5-1 to TRBJ1-1; TRBD1 might be the D (6 bases). CDR1 SGHRS and CDR2 YFSETQ come from the germline V gene. V lost 4 bases, J lost 5 bases, and 18 bases lay in between. The CDR3 is 15 amino acids. CDR3 sequence reads: CASSRTVGTSTEAFF. The CDR3 DNA sequence: TGCGCCAGCAGCAGGACAGTCGGGACGAGTACTGAAGCTTTCTTT.

The V and J genes are TRBV7-2 and TRBJ1-2; D unclear. The germline V gene has CDR1 SGHTA and CDR2 FQGNSA. The CDR3 spans 13 residues. V gave up 1 base and J gave up 3 bases, with 6 bases separating them. This CDR3 reads CASSLDTYYGYTF. The DNA for the CDR3 is TGTGCCAGCAGCTTAGACACCTACTATGGCTACACCTTC.

V gene TRBV11-3 combines with J gene TRBJ2-1; TRBD2 matches at 8 bases. J gave up 4 bases and V 5 bases, and 7 bases lay outside the gene matches. This CDR3 has 15 residues. Germline CDR1 SGHNT, CDR2 YENEEA. The CDR3 nucleotides are TGTGCCAGCAGCCACGGGGGACTAGATTACAATGAGCAGTTCTTC. Amino acid sequence: CASSHGGLDYNEQFF.

This clone was counted between two and nine times. V is TRBV7-3 and J is TRBJ2-1, with 13 bases aligning to TRBD2. V trimming: 5 bases; J trimming: 5 bases; junction bases outside the gene matches: 6. Germline lookup yields CDR1 SGHTA and CDR2 FQGTGA. CDR3 length: 16 residues. CDR3 protein: CASSPAGTSGDNEQFF. DNA of the CDR3: TGTGCCAGCAGCCCTGCGGGGACTAGCGGGGACAATGAGCAGTTCTTC.

This chain joins TRBV7-2 and TRBJ1-2; 8 bases align to TRBD1. The CDR3 is 15 residues long. CDR1 SGHTA and CDR2 FQGNSA come from the germline V gene. The ends lost 2 bases at V and 4 bases at J; junction bases unmatched: 6. The DNA of the CDR3 is TGTGCCAGCAGCTTAATAGGGACAGGTATCTATGGCTACACCTTC. As protein: CASSLIGTGIYGYTF. Full variable domain (missing parts from reference TRBV7-2 and TRBJ1-2): GAGVSQSPSNKVTEKGKDVELRCDPISGHTALYWYRQSLGQGLEFLIYFQGNSAPDKSGLPSDRFSAERTGGSVSTLTIQRTQQEDSAVYLCASSLIGTGIYGYTFGSGTRLTVV.

The V call is TRBV3-1 (or the pseudogene TRBV3-2), the J call TRBJ1-1; D possibly corresponds to TRBD1 (6 bases). The CDR3 runs to 12 residues. CDR1 LGHDT and CDR2 YNNKEL come from the germline V gene (reference sequence). V shed 1 base and J shed 8 bases, with 8 bases lying between them. CDR3 residues: CASSQGQGEAFF. The DNA for the CDR3 is TGTGCCAGCAGCCAAGGCCAGGGGGAAGCTTTCTTT.

This rearrangement joins TRBV5-8 to TRBJ1-1; D unclear. The CDR3 is 16 amino acids. Per germline, CDR1 SGHTS and CDR2 YDEGEE. Between the trimmed V and J ends, which lost 0 bases and 0 bases, there was a span of 12 bases. CDR3: CASSLGGTVMNTEAFF. The CDR3, as DNA: TGTGCCAGCAGCTTGGGTGGTACGGTGATGAACACTGAAGCTTTCTTT.

The CDR3 is CASSPRTGGRLFF. DNA of the CDR3: TGTGCCAGCAGCCCTCGGACAGGAGGAAGACTGTTTTTT. The chain carries TRBV12-3 or TRBV12-4 and TRBJ1-4, with 7 bases that match TRBD1. CDR3 length: 13 amino acids. V lost 6 bases, J lost 13 bases, and 11 bases stayed unmatched.

The chain employs TRBV6-2 or TRBV6-3 and TRBJ1-5; TRBD1 matches at 9 bases. After removal of 5 bases from V and 7 bases from J, the junction contained 12 bases not matched to a gene. The germline V gene has CDR1 MNHEY and CDR2 SVGEGT. The length of the CDR3 is 16 residues. The CDR3 sequence is CASSDLLQGAGQPQHF. The CDR3 DNA sequence: TGTGCCAGCAGTGACCTCTTACAGGGGGCTGGACAGCCCCAGCATTTT.